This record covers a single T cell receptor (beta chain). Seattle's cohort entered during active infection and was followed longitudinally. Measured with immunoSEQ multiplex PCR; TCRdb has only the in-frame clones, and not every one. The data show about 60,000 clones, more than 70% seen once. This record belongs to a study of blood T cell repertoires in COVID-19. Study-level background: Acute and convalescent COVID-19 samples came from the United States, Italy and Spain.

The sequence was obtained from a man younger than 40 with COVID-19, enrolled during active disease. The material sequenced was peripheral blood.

The CDR3 region has the DNA TGTGCCAGCAGTGACCAAGACAGGGCGAGGGAGACCCAGTACTTC. It codes for CASSDQDRARETQYF. The chain has TRBV25-1 and TRBJ2-5; 7 nucleotides align to TRBD1. The J segment lost 5 bases and the V segment lost 3 bases, leaving 9 bases of the junction unmatched. This CDR3 contains 15 residues. CDR1 and CDR2 from the germline V gene are MGHDK and SYGVNS.